This entry describes one T cell receptor beta chain. Its matching antigen is unknown. The germline V gene has CDR1 SQVTM and CDR2 ANQGSEA. Germline trimming cut 4 bases from V and 5 bases from J; bases unmatched to any gene: 9. The CDR3 loop spans 15 amino acids. The data derive from a study of cytomegalovirus exposure and HLA in healthy donors. Study-wide findings and caveats: There were reportedly fewer N-insertions in an Asian-associated ancestry cluster than the approximately 670-donor mean, in a later analysis. Among immune exposure information, only CMV serostatus was available.

The donors were healthy bone marrow donors. Primers: 60 Vbeta forward and 13 Jbeta reverse. Profiled with immunoSEQ multiplex PCR; TCRdb holds only in-frame clones, not every one. The sample yields roughly 120,000 clones, approximately 81% seen once. The material sequenced was PBMCs. The sequence came from a man younger than 35 in good health and CMV-seronegative. V usage is TRBV29-1 and J usage is TRBJ2-3, with 10 bases fitting TRBD2. The CDR3 here is CSVGPAGGHEDTQYF. CDR3 sequence (DNA): TGCAGCGTTGGACCAGCGGGAGGGCATGAAGATACGCAGTATTTT.